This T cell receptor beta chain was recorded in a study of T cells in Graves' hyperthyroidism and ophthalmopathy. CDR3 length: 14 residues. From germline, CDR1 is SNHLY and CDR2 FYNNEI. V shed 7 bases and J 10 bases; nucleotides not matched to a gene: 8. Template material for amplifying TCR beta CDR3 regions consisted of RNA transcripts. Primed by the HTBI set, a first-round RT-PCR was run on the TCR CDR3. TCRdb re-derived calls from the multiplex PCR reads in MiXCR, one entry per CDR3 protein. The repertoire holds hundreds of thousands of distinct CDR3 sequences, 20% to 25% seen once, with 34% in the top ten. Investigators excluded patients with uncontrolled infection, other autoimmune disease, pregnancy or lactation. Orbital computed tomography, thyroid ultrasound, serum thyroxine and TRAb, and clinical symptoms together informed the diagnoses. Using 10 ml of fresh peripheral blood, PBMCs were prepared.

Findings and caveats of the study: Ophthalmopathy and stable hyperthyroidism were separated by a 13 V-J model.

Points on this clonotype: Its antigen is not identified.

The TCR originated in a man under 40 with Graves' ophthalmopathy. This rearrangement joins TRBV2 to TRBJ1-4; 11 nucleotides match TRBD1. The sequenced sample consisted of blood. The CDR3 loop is CASNSGTGGRKLFF. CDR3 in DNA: TGTGCCAGCAATTCCGGGACAGGGGGGCGAAAACTGTTTTTT.